The rows below give T cell receptor beta chains drawn from one sample of a study of T cell responses to AZD1222 COVID-19 vaccine. Assay: immunoSEQ multiplex PCR; the TCRdb copy retains only in-frame clones and omits some. This repertoire shows roughly 86,000 clones, 75% to 90% found once; its top ten account for just over 30%. Source: peripheral blood, taken on day 0 of AZD1222 vaccination. These receptors all stem from an adult in good health. Each CDR3 is given with its conserved first and last residue. The D gene is left open where the match is weak. Not all rows give a size; the values are once, few, many and, for expanded clones, a class.

clone_size	v_call	j_call	d_call	cdr3_aa	cdr3_nt
few	TRBV28	TRBJ2-5	.	CASSGGKETQYF	TGTGCCAGCAGTGGGGGGAAAGAGACCCAGTACTTC
.	TRBV7-9	TRBJ1-1	.	CASSLLDTEAFF	TGTGCCAGCAGCTTATTGGACACTGAAGCTTTCTTT
.	TRBV15	TRBJ2-7	TRBD2	CATRSASGVSYEQYF	TGTGCCACCAGATCCGCTAGCGGGGTTTCCTACGAGCAGTACTTC
.	TRBV28	TRBJ2-3	.	CASSLGGSANTQYF	TGTGCCAGCAGTTTAGGTGGTAGCGCCAATACGCAGTATTTT
.	TRBV27	TRBJ1-1	.	CASTAVGGALAFF	TGTGCCAGCACCGCGGTGGGGGGGGCGCTGGCTTTCTTT
.	TRBV18	TRBJ2-7	.	CASSLSIAGQYEQYF	TGTGCCAGCTCACTTTCCATTGCGGGACAGTACGAGCAGTACTTC
.	TRBV6-6	TRBJ2-1	.	CAVKESDNEQFF	TGTGCCGTTAAGGAGAGCGACAATGAGCAGTTCTTC
.	TRBV6-5	TRBJ2-1	TRBD2	CATRTSGRSDEQFF	TGTGCCACCCGGACTAGCGGGAGGAGCGATGAGCAGTTCTTC
.	TRBV14	TRBJ2-7	TRBD1	CASSQERDSSYEQYF	TGTGCCAGCAGCCAAGAAAGGGACAGCTCCTACGAGCAGTACTTC
.	TRBV28	TRBJ2-2	.	CASTSTGELFF	TGTGCCAGCACCTCCACCGGGGAGCTGTTTTTT
.	TRBV6-6	TRBJ2-5	.	CASGLGETQYF	TGTGCCAGCGGGCTCGGGGAGACCCAGTACTTC
.	TRBV12-3/TRBV12-4	TRBJ1-5	.	CASSPTSNQPQHF	TGTGCCAGCAGCCCCACTAGCAATCAGCCCCAGCATTTT
once	TRBV9	TRBJ1-3	.	CASSLDRYHTIYF	TGTGCCAGCAGCCTTGACAGATACCACACCATATATTTT
.	TRBV7-9	TRBJ1-1	.	CASSLGGITEAFF	TGTGCCAGCAGCTTGGGGGGGATCACTGAAGCTTTCTTT
.	TRBV9	TRBJ1-6	.	CASSVGDGRGNSPLHF	TGTGCCAGCAGCGTAGGGGACGGCAGAGGCAATTCACCCCTCCACTTT
.	TRBV5-4	TRBJ1-2	.	CASSLGSGYTF	TGTGCCAGCAGCTTGGGCAGTGGCTACACCTTC
.	TRBV25-1	TRBJ2-5	.	CASSELGTGQETQYF	TGTGCCAGCAGTGAATTGGGGACGGGCCAAGAGACCCAGTACTTC
.	TRBV5-4	TRBJ2-2	.	CASSPGTANTGELFF	TGTGCCAGCAGCCCCGGGACTGCGAACACCGGGGAGCTGTTTTTT
.	TRBV30	TRBJ2-3	.	CAWRAGLDTQYF	TGTGCCTGGAGAGCGGGCCTTGATACGCAGTATTTT
.	TRBV28	TRBJ2-7	.	CASSLVGLYYEQYF	TGTGCCAGCAGTTTAGTGGGTCTTTACTACGAGCAGTACTTC
once	TRBV2	TRBJ1-2	.	CASKAGSANYGYTF	TGTGCCAGCAAAGCGGGCTCAGCTAACTATGGCTACACCTTC
few	TRBV7-6	TRBJ2-7	TRBD2	CASSLDTSGITPYEQYF	TGTGCCAGCAGCTTAGATACGAGCGGGATTACGCCCTACGAGCAGTACTTC
few	TRBV11-2	TRBJ2-3	.	CASSFLADNTQYF	TGTGCCAGCAGCTTTTTGGCTGACAATACGCAGTATTTT
.	TRBV4-1	TRBJ1-1	TRBD1	CASSQDPGGNTEAFF	TGCGCCAGCAGCCAAGATCCAGGGGGGAACACTGAAGCTTTCTTT
once	TRBV19	TRBJ1-4	.	CASSNPKEGNEKLFF	TGTGCCAGTAGTAACCCGAAGGAGGGGAATGAAAAACTGTTTTTT
once	TRBV29-1	TRBJ2-6	.	CSVLAGAGANVLTF	TGCAGCGTTCTTGCAGGGGCTGGGGCCAACGTCCTGACTTTC
.	TRBV19	TRBJ2-3	.	CASSQRAAGFTDTQYF	TGTGCCAGTAGTCAGCGAGCGGCAGGGTTTACAGATACGCAGTATTTT
once	TRBV7-9	TRBJ2-3	.	CASSLATNTDTQYF	TGTGCCAGCAGCTTAGCTACCAACACAGATACGCAGTATTTT
.	TRBV7-9	TRBJ2-1	TRBD1	CASSPFGDRGWDEQFF	TGTGCCAGCAGCCCGTTTGGGGACAGGGGCTGGGATGAGCAGTTCTTC
.	TRBV7-9	TRBJ1-1	TRBD1	CASSLPPGQAVNTEAFF	TGTGCCAGCAGCCTACCCCCGGGACAGGCAGTGAACACTGAAGCTTTCTTT
.	TRBV19	TRBJ2-1	TRBD1	CASRLQGENEQFF	TGTGCCAGTAGGCTACAGGGGGAGAATGAGCAGTTCTTC
.	TRBV28	TRBJ1-5	.	CASSLRVQPQHF	TGTGCCAGCAGTCTCAGGGTACAGCCCCAGCATTTT
.	TRBV28	TRBJ2-3	.	CASAIGQTDTQYF	TGTGCCAGCGCAATTGGGCAGACAGATACGCAGTATTTT
.	TRBV9	TRBJ2-4	TRBD2	CASSVDGVSGNIQYF	TGTGCCAGCAGCGTAGATGGAGTTAGCGGGAACATTCAGTACTTC
.	TRBV18	TRBJ2-7	.	CASSPLDITPGQITYEQYF	TGTGCCAGCTCACCACTCGATATCACGCCGGGACAAATTACCTACGAGCAGTACTTC
once	TRBV4-2	TRBJ2-5	.	CASSQLFKGSQYF	TGTGCCAGCAGCCAACTGTTCAAGGGGTCCCAGTACTTC
.	TRBV6-1	TRBJ2-7	TRBD2	CASSEAGGLVSYEQYF	TGTGCCAGCAGTGAAGCGGGAGGGTTGGTGTCCTACGAGCAGTACTTC
.	TRBV2	TRBJ2-6	.	CASRSPGPGANVLTF	TGTGCCAGCAGGAGTCCGGGGCCTGGGGCCAACGTCCTGACTTTC
.	TRBV5-1	TRBJ1-4	.	CASSLTAGGDEKLFF	TGCGCCAGCAGCTTGACAGCCGGTGGGGATGAAAAACTGTTTTTT
.	TRBV9	TRBJ2-1	.	CASSVEGGSSYNEQFF	TGTGCCAGCAGCGTAGAAGGAGGGAGCTCCTACAATGAGCAGTTCTTC
.	TRBV19	TRBJ1-2	TRBD1	CASSPRTGGFGYTF	TGTGCCAGTAGTCCCCGGACAGGGGGCTTTGGCTACACCTTC